This T cell receptor (beta chain) was documented in a study of T cell changes during pregnancy in multiple sclerosis. V shed 6 bases, J shed 9 bases, and the junction held 9 bases outside the gene matches. CDR3 length: 15 amino acids. The germline CDR1 and CDR2 sequences are MNHNY and SVGAGI (reference sequence). The table came from immunoSEQ multiplex PCR; TCRdb's copy has only in-frame clones and leaves some out. The sample consists of approximately 60,000 clones, around 92% of them appearing once. The chain couples TRBV6-6 to TRBJ2-3; TRBD2 matches at 13 bases. The sequence came from a female donor with multiple sclerosis, enrolled in a pregnancy study. Sequenced material: peripheral blood, taken in the first trimester of pregnancy. For the CDR3, the DNA is TGTGCCAGCAGCTCCGGACTAGCGGGAGTCGAGACGCAGTATTTT. It encodes CASSSGLAGVETQYF.